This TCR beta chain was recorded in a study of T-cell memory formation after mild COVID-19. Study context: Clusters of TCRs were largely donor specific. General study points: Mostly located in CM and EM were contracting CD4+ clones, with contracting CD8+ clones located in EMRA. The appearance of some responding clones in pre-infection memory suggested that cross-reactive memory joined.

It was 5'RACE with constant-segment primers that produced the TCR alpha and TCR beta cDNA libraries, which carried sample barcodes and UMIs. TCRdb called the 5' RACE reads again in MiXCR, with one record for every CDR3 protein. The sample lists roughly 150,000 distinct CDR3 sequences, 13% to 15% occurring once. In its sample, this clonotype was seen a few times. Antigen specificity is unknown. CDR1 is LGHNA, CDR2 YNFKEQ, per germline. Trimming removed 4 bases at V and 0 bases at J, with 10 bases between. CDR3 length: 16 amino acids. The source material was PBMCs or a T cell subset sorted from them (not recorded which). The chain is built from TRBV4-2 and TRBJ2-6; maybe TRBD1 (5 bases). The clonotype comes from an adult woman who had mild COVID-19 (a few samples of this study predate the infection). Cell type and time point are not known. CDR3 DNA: TGTGCCAGCAGCCCCGGACATGGCTCTGGGGCCAACGTCCTGACTTTC. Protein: CASSPGHGSGANVLTF.